This T cell receptor beta chain was captured by sequencing in a study of patients and donors after allogeneic stem cell transplantation. TCRdb reprocessed the RT-PCR reads via MiXCR and lists one record per CDR3 protein. The table includes around 10,000 distinct CDR3 sequences, around 20% detected once. CDR3 length: 16 amino acids. V was pared by 4 bases and J by 0 bases, with 14 bases between. CDR1 is SGHKS, CDR2 YYEKEE, per germline (reference sequence). The sample comprised blood, either unsorted or a sorted T cell fraction (not recorded which). The source is a human donor who was either an allogeneic HSCT recipient or a stem cell or donor lymphocyte infusion donor (not recorded which). It is not recorded whose cells these are; they may come from a transplant donor. This chain connects TRBV5-5 to TRBJ1-3; a possible D gene is TRBD1 (6 bases). In nucleotides, the CDR3 is TGTGCCAGCAGCCCTGGACAGACCCGCTCTGGAAACACCATATATTTT. It is translated as CASSPGQTRSGNTIYF.